A selection of T cell receptor beta chains follows, all from one sample in a study of response to subunit inactivated influenza vaccine. TCRdb ran MiXCR on the RT-PCR reads and lists one entry per CDR3 protein. The data show some 500,000 distinct CDR3 sequences, about 25% seen once. The sample consisted of CD4+ T cells sorted from PBMCs, taken more than 4 days after vaccination. The origin of the receptors is a man in his fifties or sixties who received an inactivated influenza vaccine. Each CDR3 is given with its conserved first and last residue. A D gene is named only where the DNA matches it firmly. Size is omitted from some rows. Given values are once, few, many or a class for expanded clones.

TRBV11-1,TRBD2,.,TRBJ2-3,TGTGCCAGCAGCTTTACTAGCGGGTCCACAGATACGCAGTATTTT,CASSFTSGSTDTQYF
TRBV5-1,TRBD2,many,TRBJ2-7,TGCGCCAGCAGCTTGGGGACTAGCGGTTACGAGCAGTACTTC,CASSLGTSGYEQYF
TRBV5-1,TRBD1,.,TRBJ1-1,TGCGCCAGCAGCCCACGGACAGGACCCAACACTGAAGCTTTCTTT,CASSPRTGPNTEAFF
TRBV5-1,TRBD1,.,TRBJ2-2,TGCGCCAGCAGCATACCGACAGGGGACACCGGGGAGCTGTTTTTT,CASSIPTGDTGELFF
TRBV6-2/TRBV6-3,.,few,TRBJ1-6,TGTGCCAGCAGCCTCGACAGGTGGGATTCACCCCTCCACTTT,CASSLDRWDSPLHF
TRBV5-6,TRBD1,.,TRBJ1-4,TGTGCCAGCAGCTTGGCCCCCGGGACAGGGGGAGAAAAACTGTTTTTT,CASSLAPGTGGEKLFF
TRBV3-1,TRBD1,few,TRBJ1-4,TGTGCCAGCAGCCGGACAGGAAGGCTGTTTTTT,CASSRTGRLFF
TRBV18,.,few,TRBJ1-2,TGTGCCAGCTCACCCACCGATGACTATGGCTACACCTTC,CASSPTDDYGYTF
TRBV6-1,TRBD1,few,TRBJ1-5,TGTGCCAGCAGTCCAGGGGGCAGGGGCAATCAGCCCCAGCATTTT,CASSPGGRGNQPQHF
TRBV10-3,.,few,TRBJ2-3,TGTGCCATCAGTGGGAACTCTAGGAGCACAGATACGCAGTATTTT,CAISGNSRSTDTQYF
TRBV14,.,few,TRBJ2-1,TGTGCCAGCAGCCAAGAAGGTCTCACGGGGCGGCTGTTCTTC,CASSQEGLTGRLFF
TRBV18,.,.,TRBJ2-3,TGTGCCAGCTCACCACCCTCCTTTAATACGCAGTATTTT,CASSPPSFNTQYF
TRBV12-3/TRBV12-4,TRBD2,.,TRBJ2-7,TGTGCCAGCGGGACTAGCGGTTCCTACGAGCAGTACTTC,CASGTSGSYEQYF
TRBV12-3/TRBV12-4,.,.,TRBJ2-7,TGTGCCAGCAGTTTAGGGAAGATGGGGGCGGACTTC,CASSLGKMGADF
TRBV29-1,TRBD1,.,TRBJ1-1,TGCAGCGTTGAATCAGGGGGGGGTAGCTTT,CSVESGGGSF
TRBV4-1,.,many,TRBJ2-3,TGCGCCAGCAGCCAAGAAGGGACAGATACGCAGTATTTT,CASSQEGTDTQYF
TRBV28,TRBD2,.,TRBJ2-7,TGTGCCAGCAGTGGTGCAGGGACTACCTCGAACGAGCAGTACTTC,CASSGAGTTSNEQYF
TRBV7-8,TRBD2,few,TRBJ2-1,TGTGCCAGCAGCTCCCTCCTCGGGGGAGGGCAATTCAATGAGCAGTTCTTC,CASSSLLGGGQFNEQFF
TRBV7-9,.,.,TRBJ1-1,TGTGCCAGCAGCTTAGGAAACAGGTTGGGAGCTTTCTTT,CASSLGNRLGAFF
TRBV7-9,.,few,TRBJ2-2,TGTGCCAGCAGTTTTGACGGGAACACCGGGGAGCTGTTTTTT,CASSFDGNTGELFF